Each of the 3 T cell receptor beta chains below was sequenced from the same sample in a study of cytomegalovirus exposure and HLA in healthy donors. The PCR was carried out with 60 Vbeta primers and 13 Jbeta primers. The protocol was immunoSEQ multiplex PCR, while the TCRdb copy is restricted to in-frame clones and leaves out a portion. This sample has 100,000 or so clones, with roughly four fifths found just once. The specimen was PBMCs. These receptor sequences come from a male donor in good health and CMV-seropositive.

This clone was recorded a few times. The CDR3 here is CASSPPGRENTDTQYF. As DNA, the CDR3 is TGTGCCAGCAGCCCCCCCGGGCGGGAGAACACAGATACGCAGTATTTT. The chain links TRBV7-8 to TRBJ2-3; 7 nucleotides line up with TRBD2. Germline lookup yields CDR1 SGHVS and CDR2 FQNEAQ. The junction had 10 bases not matched to a gene; V was cut back by 5 bases and J by 2 bases. This CDR3 has 16 residues.

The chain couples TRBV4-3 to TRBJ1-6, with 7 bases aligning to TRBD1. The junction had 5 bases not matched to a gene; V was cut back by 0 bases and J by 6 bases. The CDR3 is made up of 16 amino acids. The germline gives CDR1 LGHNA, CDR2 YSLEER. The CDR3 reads CASSQETGYANSPLHF. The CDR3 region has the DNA TGCGCCAGCAGCCAAGAGACAGGGTACGCTAATTCACCCCTCCACTTT.

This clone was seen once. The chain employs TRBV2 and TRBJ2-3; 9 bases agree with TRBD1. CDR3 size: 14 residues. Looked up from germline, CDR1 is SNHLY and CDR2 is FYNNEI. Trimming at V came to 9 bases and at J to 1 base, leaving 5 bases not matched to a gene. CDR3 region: CARTGQGRTDTQYF. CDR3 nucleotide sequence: TGTGCCAGGACCGGACAGGGGCGCACAGATACGCAGTATTTT.